Following are 8 T cell receptor beta chains from one sample sequenced in a study of T cells in tuberculosis. TCRdb's copy holds only in-frame clones and misses some; the assay was immunoSEQ multiplex PCR. The sample has tens of thousands of clones, 90% to 95% seen once; the top ten hold around 7.5%. Sequencing was performed on PBMCs. The receptors shown here come from a donor aged 10-30 years with latent tuberculosis or without tuberculosis infection.

This clone was observed a single time. This chain uses TRBV6-6 with TRBJ1-1; D might be TRBD1 (6 bases). This CDR3 is 14 amino acids long. The germline CDR1 and CDR2 sequences are MNHNY and SVGAGI (reference sequence). The V and J ends lost 7 bases and 1 base respectively, with 13 bases between them. CDR3: CASNPRTANTEAFF. The CDR3 DNA follows: TGTGCCAGCAACCCACGGACAGCGAACACTGAAGCTTTCTTT.

The CDR3: CASSPPGGLEQYF. Here the CDR3 DNA reads TGTGCCAGCAGCCCTCCAGGGGGCCTCGAGCAGTACTTC. V is TRBV7-9 and J is TRBJ2-7, with 8 nucleotides matching TRBD1. CDR3 length: 13 amino acids. Germline CDR1 and CDR2: SEHNR and FQNEAQ (reference sequence). The junction had 6 bases not matched to a gene; V was cut back by 5 bases and J by 6 bases.

The rearrangement joins TRBV19 to TRBJ1-3; D gene uncertain. V dropped 4 bases and J dropped 0 bases, with 19 bases sitting between them. This CDR3 is built from 18 residues. Germline lookup yields CDR1 LNHDA and CDR2 SQIVND (reference sequence). The CDR3 spells CASSTTAPSIGSGNTIYF. The CDR3 DNA reads TGTGCCAGTAGTACCACTGCTCCTTCTATTGGCTCTGGAAACACCATATATTTT.

The chain uses TRBV7-2 and TRBJ2-2; D perhaps matches TRBD2 (7 bases). This CDR3 is 18 amino acids long. The V end was cut by 6 bases, the J end by 2 bases, with 22 bases between. Germline assignment: CDR1 SGHTA and CDR2 FQGNSA. DNA of the CDR3: TGTGCCAGCAGTCAAGGGAGGGCAGGGGCAAGAAACACCGGGGAGCTGTTTTTT. Translated, it gives CASSQGRAGARNTGELFF.

The rearrangement links TRBV15 to TRBJ2-1; D is uncertain. Trimming took 4 bases from V and 7 from J, leaving 5 bases between them. The CDR3 has 11 amino acids. Germline CDR1 is LNHNV and CDR2 is YYDKDF (reference sequence). For the CDR3, the DNA is TGTGCCACCAGCAATTTAAATGAGCAGTTCTTC. This gives the protein CATSNLNEQFF.

V is TRBV5-1 and J is TRBJ1-1; no firm D call. The germline V gene has CDR1 SGHRS and CDR2 YFSETQ. The CDR3 is made up of 11 amino acids. V was pared by 5 bases and J by 3 bases, with 5 bases between. The CDR3 coding sequence is TGCGCCAGCAGAGTAGACACTGAAGCTTTCTTT. It yields the protein CASRVDTEAFF.

The chain employs TRBV25-1 and TRBJ2-2, with 11 nucleotides matching TRBD2. Germline V lookup: CDR1 MGHDK, CDR2 SYGVNS. V lost 2 bases, J lost 0 bases, and 5 bases stayed unmatched. The CDR3 spans 18 residues. The CDR3 DNA reads TGTGCCAGCAGTGAAACCCTAGCGGGAGGACCGAACACCGGGGAGCTGTTTTTT. Amino acid sequence: CASSETLAGGPNTGELFF.

This chain links TRBV30 with TRBJ1-5; TRBD1 aligns across 9 bases. The CDR3 length is 15 residues. CDR1 GTSNPN and CDR2 SVGIG come from the germline V gene (reference sequence). J was trimmed by 4 bases and V by 4 bases; bases with no gene match: 8. CDR3 bases: TGTGCCTGGACTGCCGGGACAGGGATAAATCAGCCCCAGCATTTT. As protein: CAWTAGTGINQPQHF.